This T cell receptor (beta chain) emerged from a study of blood T cells in healthy people across ages. V dropped 5 bases and J dropped 3; count of bases not matched to a gene: 5. CDR1 and CDR2 from the germline V gene are SGHVS and FQNEAQ. This CDR3 has 15 amino acids. Around 10 milliliters of peripheral blood were drawn from each donor. At least 5.5 micrograms of total RNA were extracted per sample. The authors ran a second PCR of about 6 to 11 cycles using a sample-barcoded 5' primer and a J-beta primer mix. One entry per CDR3 protein, called by TCRdb with MiXCR from the 5' RACE reads. This table holds some 690,000 distinct CDR3 sequences, about 24% found once.

The sequence derives from a man aged 65 to 79 in good health. Specimen: blood. The rearrangement joins TRBV7-8 to TRBJ2-2; 8 positions match TRBD2. As DNA, the CDR3 is TGTGCCAGCAGCGTGGGACTAGGTGACACCGGGGAGCTGTTTTTT. Protein product: CASSVGLGDTGELFF.